The clone carrying this T cell receptor beta chain has a handful of counts. Its antigen is as yet unknown. This record belongs to a study of T cells after yellow fever vaccination. The germline V gene encodes CDR1 WSHSY and CDR2 SAAADI. The CDR3 sequence is 14 residues long. V dropped 6 bases and J dropped 5 bases, with 13 bases sitting between them. Generation of TCR cDNA used 5'RACE template switching (which added a universal primer site and UMIs). TCRdb ran MiXCR on the 5' RACE reads and lists one entry per CDR3 protein. The data hold about 630,000 distinct CDR3 sequences, with approximately 13% observed a single time. Findings and limits, study-wide: Once the booster was given, most primary-vaccination clones reappeared, at roughly 96% for CD4 and 88% for CD8. Repertoires sorted by FACS could include abundant clonotypes that are contaminants from the bulk population.

The chain couples TRBV10-2 to TRBJ1-4; D ambiguous. Sample: PBMCs, taken on the day of the yellow fever booster vaccination. The origin of this receptor is a man aged 25 to 40 who received the YFV17D yellow fever vaccine. CDR3 loop: CASRSGPINEKLFF. CDR3 in DNA: TGCGCCAGCAGATCCGGACCGATCAATGAAAAACTGTTTTTT.